The present TCR beta chain was sequenced within a study of T cells in Graves' hyperthyroidism and ophthalmopathy. The CDR3 consists of 14 residues. Germline CDR1 and CDR2: SQVTM and ANQGSEA. Trimming stripped 7 bases from V and 2 bases from J, with 18 bases between. Amplified TCR beta CDR3 regions came from RNA transcripts. TCR CDR3 regions were first amplified by RT-PCR with HTBI primers. TCRdb processed the multiplex PCR reads anew with MiXCR; each CDR3 protein has one entry. The sample yields 600,000 or so distinct CDR3 sequences, around 45% seen once. Concerning this clonotype: Antigen unknown. This may stem from a read error, because a much larger clone lies one nucleotide away.

The study's findings and limits: Most thyroid clonotypes that were expanded above 0.001 also turned up in blood.

The receptor was isolated from a woman aged 18-30 years with Graves' hyperthyroidism. The sample was peripheral blood or thyroid tissue (not recorded which). The rearrangement links TRBV29-1 to TRBJ2-7, with a weak D call TRBD1 (6 bases). The CDR3 DNA reads as TGCAGCGCACCCAAGGGGGACACAGCCTACGAGCAGTACTTC. It specifies CSAPKGDTAYEQYF.